This T cell receptor beta chain was observed in a study of blood T cell repertoires in COVID-19. Study at large: Collection of acute and convalescent COVID-19 samples took place in the United States, Italy and Spain. T cells, B-cell-depleted T cells, or PBMCs provided the cDNA or gDNA that served as material.

V dropped 5 bases and J dropped 5 bases, with 12 bases sitting between them. CDR3 size: 13 residues. Germline lookup yields CDR1 SQVTM and CDR2 ANQGSEA. In the authors' workflow: How many nucleated cells were present was estimated from reference gene primer amplification. Profiling relied on immunoSEQ multiplex PCR, and the TCRdb table lists in-frame clones only, not all of them. V and J calls and clone size come straight from that table; D and trimming were deduced from the DNA. The sample shows about 93,000 clones, around nine tenths of them seen only once. The specimen sequenced was peripheral blood. The TCR sequence derives from a woman of 80 years or more with acute or convalescent COVID-19. V and J are TRBV29-1 and TRBJ1-4; maybe TRBD1 (5 bases). The CDR3 DNA follows: TGCAGCGTTATCGTATCAGGGAATGAAAAACTGTTTTTT. Its protein is CSVIVSGNEKLFF.